These T cell receptor beta chains were read from a single sample in a study of cytomegalovirus exposure and HLA in healthy donors. Generated by immunoSEQ multiplex PCR, the TCRdb table keeps only in-frame clones and is missing some. The table lists some 97,000 clones, around 80% of them singletons, with 3% to 4% in the top ten. The sequenced material came from PBMCs. The source of these receptors is a woman between 50 and 59 years old in good health and CMV-seropositive. The CDR3 runs from the conserved cysteine through the conserved F or W. The D gene is left open where the match is weak. Expanded clones are given a class, and other clones once, few, many or no size at all.

d_call	clone_size	v_call	j_call	cdr3_nt	cdr3_aa
-	once	TRBV12-5	TRBJ1-5	TGTGCTAGTGGGGGGGACATCCTTAGCAATCAGCCCCAGCATTTT	CASGGDILSNQPQHF
-	-	TRBV9	TRBJ1-2	TGTGCCAGCAGCCCCCCGGGACACGGGTCCTACTATGGCTACACCTTC	CASSPPGHGSYYGYTF
-	-	TRBV18	TRBJ1-2	TGTGCCAGCTCACCACCGGACAGTTACTATGGCTACACCTTC	CASSPPDSYYGYTF
-	-	TRBV9	TRBJ1-1	TGTGCCAGCAGCGCAAGAGGGGGGGGGAGAACTGAAGCTTTCTTT	CASSARGGGRTEAFF
TRBD2	-	TRBV10-1	TRBJ2-3	TGCGCCAGCAGTGTAGCGGGGGGGGGCAATACGCAGTATTTT	CASSVAGGGNTQYF
-	-	TRBV2	TRBJ1-1	TGTGCCAGCAGTGTTTTTGGGAGCACTGAAGCTTTCTTT	CASSVFGSTEAFF
TRBD2	-	TRBV9	TRBJ2-1	TGTGCCAGCAGCACAAGACTAGCGGGAGGGAACAATGAGCAGTTCTTC	CASSTRLAGGNNEQFF
TRBD1	-	TRBV6-6	TRBJ1-5	TGTGCCAGCAGCCGAACGACAGGGGCATATCAGCCCCAGCATTTT	CASSRTTGAYQPQHF
-	once	TRBV10-3	TRBJ1-2	TGTGCCATCAGTGAGAACAGGGAGAATGGCTACACCTTC	CAISENRENGYTF
TRBD1	few	TRBV27	TRBJ1-2	TGTGCCAGCAGTTTCAGGGGGATCTATGGCTACACCTTC	CASSFRGIYGYTF
-	-	TRBV7-9	TRBJ1-1	TGTGCCAGCAGCTTTGGGCAGGGACAGAACACTGAAGCTTTCTTT	CASSFGQGQNTEAFF
-	-	TRBV2	TRBJ1-2	TGTGCCAGCAGTGAACACTTAGCTAACTATGGCTACACCTTC	CASSEHLANYGYTF
TRBD2	-	TRBV11-2	TRBJ2-7	TGTGCCAGCAGCTCGATATCTAGCAAGCGGGGGGAGTACGAGCAGTACTTC	CASSSISSKRGEYEQYF
-	-	TRBV5-1	TRBJ1-6	TGCGCCAGCAGCTTGGCCCCATTGCGAATCGGTTCACCCCTCCACTTT	CASSLAPLRIGSPLHF
-	few	TRBV2	TRBJ2-3	TGTGCCAGCAGTGAAGCAGGAGGTACGCAGTATTTT	CASSEAGGTQYF
-	-	TRBV2	TRBJ1-6	TGTGCCAGCAGTGAAGCGAGGTCCGGGGGCTCCTATAATTCACCCCTCCACTTT	CASSEARSGGSYNSPLHF
-	-	TRBV7-2	TRBJ2-3	TGTGCCAGCAGCCCACAGGTAGTTAGGGGCCCAGATACGCAGTATTTT	CASSPQVVRGPDTQYF
TRBD1	-	TRBV2	TRBJ2-1	TGTGCCAGCAGTAGGACAGGGGGCGAAGCGGGATACTACAATGAGCAGTTCTTC	CASSRTGGEAGYYNEQFF
-	few	TRBV7-9	TRBJ2-7	TGTGCCAGCAGCCCCCGACGGGTAGGCCGCTACGAGCAGTACTTC	CASSPRRVGRYEQYF
-	-	TRBV5-5	TRBJ1-2	TGTGCCAGCAGCTTGAGGTTTGGGGCCAACTATGGCTACACCTTC	CASSLRFGANYGYTF
TRBD1	-	TRBV7-6	TRBJ2-7	TGTGCCAGCAGCTTAGCGGGACAGGAGAACTACGAGCAGTACTTC	CASSLAGQENYEQYF
TRBD2	-	TRBV2	TRBJ2-1	TGTGCCAGCAGTGAGGGTCGGGTAGCGGGAGGTGAGCAGTTCTTC	CASSEGRVAGGEQFF
-	-	TRBV6-1	TRBJ1-2	TGTGCCAGCAGTGAAGCTGGGCCCGGCTACACCTTC	CASSEAGPGYTF
-	-	TRBV7-9	TRBJ2-2	TGTGCCAGCAGCTTAGCGCGTCTCGTCGTCGGGGAACTGTTTTTT	CASSLARLVVGELFF
-	-	TRBV7-3	TRBJ2-1	TGTGCCAGCAGCTTAGGCAGGTCCGATTACAATGAGCAGTTCTTC	CASSLGRSDYNEQFF
-	-	TRBV5-6	TRBJ1-2	TGTGCCAGCAGCTTAGAACCCTGGGTGGGCGGCTACACCTTC	CASSLEPWVGGYTF
-	-	TRBV6-5	TRBJ2-1	TGTGCCAGCAGCTCTCGACTAGAAAGGGTCTTC	CASSSRLERVF
-	-	TRBV5-4	TRBJ2-3	TGTGCCAGCAGCTTGTTGGTCGGGGGGCCCACAGATACGCAGTATTTT	CASSLLVGGPTDTQYF
TRBD1	-	TRBV7-9	TRBJ2-7	TGTGCCAGCAGCTCCCTACAGGGGATGAGCCACGAGCAGTACTTC	CASSSLQGMSHEQYF
-	-	TRBV29-1	TRBJ1-2	TGCAGCGTTGCCCAATCAGGGTTGGGCTATGGCTACACCTTC	CSVAQSGLGYGYTF
TRBD1	-	TRBV5-8	TRBJ1-5	TGTGCCAGCAGGAAATTGGGGACAGCCGATAGCAATCAGCCCCAGCATTTT	CASRKLGTADSNQPQHF
-	-	TRBV10-1	TRBJ1-2	TGCGCCAGCAGTGAGAACAAGGCGGATGGCTACACCTTC	CASSENKADGYTF